This is a list of T cell receptor beta chains from one sample in a study of beta chain features in type 1 diabetes. TCRdb's copy holds only in-frame clones and misses some; the assay was immunoSEQ multiplex PCR. The sample carries some 410,000 clones, more than 11% recorded once. Sequencing was performed on naive CD4+ T cells from blood. The receptor source for this set is a man aged 25-45 years in good health. Each CDR3 is given with its conserved first and last residue. Fields, in order: V gene, J gene, clone size, D gene, CDR3 DNA, CDR3 protein. D genes are given only for firm matches. Expanded clones get a size class; other rows say once, few or many, or leave the size out.

V gene: TRBV9
J gene: TRBJ2-7
clone size: NA
D gene: NA
CDR3 DNA: TGTGCCAGCAGCGGACGAAGACCCGAGCAGTACTTC
CDR3 protein: CASSGRRPEQYF

V gene: TRBV7-2
J gene: TRBJ2-3
clone size: NA
D gene: NA
CDR3 DNA: TGTGCCAGCAGCTTGCGGGACAACACAGATACGCAGTATTTT
CDR3 protein: CASSLRDNTDTQYF

V gene: TRBV14
J gene: TRBJ1-2
clone size: NA
D gene: NA
CDR3 DNA: TGTGCCAGCAGCCATTCCGGGACGGTAAATGGCTACACCTTC
CDR3 protein: CASSHSGTVNGYTF

V gene: TRBV15
J gene: TRBJ1-6
clone size: few
D gene: NA
CDR3 DNA: TGTGCCACCAGCAGAGACCCGGGAATAGGGTCACCCCTCCACTTT
CDR3 protein: CATSRDPGIGSPLHF

V gene: TRBV6-6
J gene: TRBJ1-2
clone size: NA
D gene: NA
CDR3 DNA: TGTGCCAGCAGTCAGGGGCAGGCCAGCTATGGCTACACCTTC
CDR3 protein: CASSQGQASYGYTF

V gene: TRBV11-2
J gene: TRBJ1-2
clone size: few
D gene: NA
CDR3 DNA: TGTGCCAGCAGCCCGGAGAGTAACTATGGCTACACCTTC
CDR3 protein: CASSPESNYGYTF

V gene: TRBV7-9
J gene: TRBJ1-2
clone size: NA
D gene: TRBD1
CDR3 DNA: TGTGCCAGCAGCTTAGCCCCGACAGGGGGCGTCTATGGCTACACCTTC
CDR3 protein: CASSLAPTGGVYGYTF

V gene: TRBV10-2
J gene: TRBJ1-2
clone size: few
D gene: NA
CDR3 DNA: TGCGCCAGCAGTGAGACAGGGAGGTATGGCTACACCTTC
CDR3 protein: CASSETGRYGYTF

V gene: TRBV6-1
J gene: TRBJ1-1
clone size: NA
D gene: NA
CDR3 DNA: TGTGCCAGCAGTGTACAGGGCAGTACTGAAGCTTTCTTT
CDR3 protein: CASSVQGSTEAFF

V gene: TRBV19
J gene: TRBJ1-6
clone size: NA
D gene: TRBD1
CDR3 DNA: TGTGCCAGTAGTATAGATACAGGGGGCCTTTCACCCCTCCACTTT
CDR3 protein: CASSIDTGGLSPLHF

V gene: TRBV14
J gene: TRBJ2-7
clone size: few
D gene: TRBD1
CDR3 DNA: TGTGCCAGCAGTCATACAGGGGTTAACTACGAGCAGTACTTC
CDR3 protein: CASSHTGVNYEQYF

V gene: TRBV29-1
J gene: TRBJ2-6
clone size: few
D gene: NA
CDR3 DNA: TGCAGCGTAGGAACAGGGTCCGTTGGGGCCAACGTCCTGACTTTC
CDR3 protein: CSVGTGSVGANVLTF

V gene: TRBV9
J gene: TRBJ2-1
clone size: NA
D gene: NA
CDR3 DNA: TGTGCCAGCAGCGTAGCTGAGGGACTTTACAATGAGCAGTTCTTC
CDR3 protein: CASSVAEGLYNEQFF

V gene: TRBV6-1
J gene: TRBJ2-5
clone size: NA
D gene: TRBD1
CDR3 DNA: TGTGCCAGCAGTGAAGGGACAGGTCAAGAGACCCAGTACTTC
CDR3 protein: CASSEGTGQETQYF

V gene: TRBV6-5
J gene: TRBJ2-2
clone size: once
D gene: TRBD1
CDR3 DNA: TGTGCCAGCAGCCTGGGACAGGGGAACACCGGGGAGCTGTTTTTT
CDR3 protein: CASSLGQGNTGELFF

V gene: TRBV4-3
J gene: TRBJ2-6
clone size: few
D gene: NA
CDR3 DNA: TGCGCCAGCAGCCAAGAATGGCACTCTGGGGCCAACGTCCTGACTTTC
CDR3 protein: CASSQEWHSGANVLTF

V gene: TRBV5-1
J gene: TRBJ2-5
clone size: NA
D gene: NA
CDR3 DNA: TGCGCCAGCAGCTTGCGGCCGGAGGGAGAGACCCAGTACTTC
CDR3 protein: CASSLRPEGETQYF

V gene: TRBV9
J gene: TRBJ1-5
clone size: NA
D gene: TRBD1
CDR3 DNA: TGTGCCAGCAGCGTAGTTGCAGGGGGAGATAGCAATCAGCCCCAGCATTTT
CDR3 protein: CASSVVAGGDSNQPQHF

V gene: TRBV2
J gene: TRBJ1-1
clone size: few
D gene: NA
CDR3 DNA: TGTGCCAGCAGTCCTATTCGACAGCAGGACACTGAAGCTTTCTTT
CDR3 protein: CASSPIRQQDTEAFF

V gene: TRBV23-1
J gene: TRBJ2-2
clone size: few
D gene: NA
CDR3 DNA: TGCGCCAGCAGTCAAAGCTTAACAGTAAGCTCCCGGGAGCTGTTTTTT
CDR3 protein: CASSQSLTVSSRELFF

V gene: TRBV5-6
J gene: TRBJ2-3
clone size: NA
D gene: TRBD1
CDR3 DNA: TGTGCCAGCAGCCCAGGGGACAGATCAGATACGCAGTATTTT
CDR3 protein: CASSPGDRSDTQYF

V gene: TRBV11-3
J gene: TRBJ2-1
clone size: NA
D gene: NA
CDR3 DNA: TGTGCCAGCGAACCACGATGGCGGATAGAACATCTCGGATCTTACAATGAGCAGTTCTTC
CDR3 protein: CASEPRWRIEHLGSYNEQFF

V gene: TRBV4-3
J gene: TRBJ2-3
clone size: NA
D gene: NA
CDR3 DNA: TGCGCCAGCAGCCAAGCTCCGGGGACGCAGTATTTT
CDR3 protein: CASSQAPGTQYF

V gene: TRBV25-1
J gene: TRBJ2-3
clone size: NA
D gene: NA
CDR3 DNA: TGTGCCAGCAGTGAATTAGATGGGGCAAAAAAGGAAGATACGCAGTATTTT
CDR3 protein: CASSELDGAKKEDTQYF

V gene: TRBV2
J gene: TRBJ2-7
clone size: few
D gene: TRBD2
CDR3 DNA: TGTGCCAGCAGTGTCCCACTAGCGGGTAGCGAGCAGTACTTC
CDR3 protein: CASSVPLAGSEQYF

V gene: TRBV5-4
J gene: TRBJ2-1
clone size: NA
D gene: TRBD1
CDR3 DNA: TGTGCCAGCAGCTTCCCCGGGGACAGGGTGCGCAATGAGCAGTTCTTC
CDR3 protein: CASSFPGDRVRNEQFF

V gene: TRBV7-2
J gene: TRBJ2-2
clone size: NA
D gene: TRBD1
CDR3 DNA: TGTGCCAGCAGCTTAGCCTGGACAGGCGCGACCGGGGAGCTGTTTTTT
CDR3 protein: CASSLAWTGATGELFF

V gene: TRBV7-3
J gene: TRBJ2-3
clone size: NA
D gene: NA
CDR3 DNA: TGTGCCAGCAGCTCTACAGATACGCAGTATTTT
CDR3 protein: CASSSTDTQYF

V gene: TRBV28
J gene: TRBJ1-1
clone size: NA
D gene: NA
CDR3 DNA: TGTGCCAGCAGTTTGGCTCTCACTGAAGCTTTCTTT
CDR3 protein: CASSLALTEAFF